This TCR beta chain was sequenced in a study of Ad26.COV2.S vaccination and SARS-CoV-2 variants (dated by TCRdb to the early 2020s). In terms of the full investigation: Vaccine-arm donors were drawn from COV1001, a multicentre, randomized, double-blind, placebo-controlled phase I-IIa trial of Ad26.COV2.S in healthy adults. Throughout the experiments and outcome assessment, investigators stayed blinded to trial group allocation. Participants in the trial were split at random into five groups of five each, receiving low-dose or high-dose Ad26.COV2.S once or twice, or else placebo on both occasions. Ad26.COV2.S was administered intramuscularly at a dose of 5x10^10 or 1x10^11 viral particles, either as one shot or as two shots given 56 days apart. Sequencing of the TCRbeta repertoire served to evaluate the specificity and breadth of SARS-CoV-2-reactive T cell receptors following Ad26.COV2.S vaccination. The TCR-sequenced set comprised approximately 32 samples: around 20 Ad26.COV2.S vaccine recipients, 5 placebo recipients and 8 SARS-CoV-2 convalescent individuals. The paper's findings and limits, for the study overall: The study lacked the statistical power to compare responses across vaccine doses or regimens. Substantial breadth of spike-specific CD8+ and CD4+ T cell responses was reported after vaccination. According to the authors, total T cell responses may have been underestimated by the TCR breadth and depth analyses. Ad26.COV2.S recipients had higher spike-specific TCR breadth than placebo recipients (P = 0.0014). Vaccine and placebo recipients had comparable non-spike TCR breadth, which fits with the vaccine containing only spike.

TCRbeta CDR3 regions were sequenced with the immunoSEQ Assay. After extraction, genomic DNA underwent amplification by bias-controlled multiplex PCR, followed by high-throughput sequencing. Regarding the original processing steps: To quantify the absolute abundance of each unique TCRbeta CDR3 region, sequences were collapsed and filtered. T cell fraction was estimated by normalization of TCRbeta template counts to usable DNA, with usable DNA being measured through amplification of reference genes present in all nucleated cells. Repertoire TCRs were annotated as SARS-CoV-2-specific by exact matching of V gene, CDR3 amino acid sequence and J gene to a known reactive TCR set. MIRA supplied the reference SARS-CoV-2 TCR set, which was filtered for enrichment in COVID-19-positive ImmuneCODE repertoires so that public or cross-reactive TCRs were removed. Using the MIRA antigens, annotated TCRs were further analysed by specific ORF or by position within an ORF. Depth was the summed frequency of annotated unique rearrangements, while breadth was defined as annotated unique rearrangements over total unique productive rearrangements. TCR breadth was compared between groups using two-sided Wilcoxon rank-sum tests. TCRdb re-hosts the immuneACCESS table, in-frame sequences only. Its copies lack some clones; in the studies checked, an unresolved V gene accounts for under half of them, and the cause for the rest is not known. V and J calls plus clone size are reproduced from that table; the DNA served to infer D and trimming. The sample table shows hundreds of thousands of clones, and 88% are seen once. Of the sample, approximately 5.9% falls within the top ten clones.

A single count supports this clone. It has no known antigen specificity. The sample holds no much larger clone one base away, and base qualities are not on file. V lost 1 base and J lost 3 bases, and the count of bases not matched to a germline gene is 10. The CDR1 and CDR2 encoded by the germline V gene are SGHNT and YENEEA. The CDR3 numbers 17 residues from cysteine through phenylalanine. The entry retains the CDR3 DNA only, 51 bases that are in frame from base 1. The treatment or condition tag for this specimen amounts to: about 20 received Ad26.COV2.S at low or high dose, single or two shots; roughly five received placebo; per-sample allocation not given. Repertoires of vaccine and placebo recipients were sequenced from samples taken on day 63 after the first injection. Between 29 July and 7 August 2020, Cohort 1b enrolled 25 adults aged 18-55 years at one site in Boston, USA. As a vaccine, Ad26.COV2.S was a replication-incompetent adenovirus type 26 vector that expressed a prefusion-stabilized SARS-CoV-2 spike protein derived from the original Wuhan strain.

The chain employs TRBV11-3 and TRBJ2-3, with TRBD2 matching 7 junction bases. The receptor's source is a person between 18 and 65 years old who received the Ad26.COV2.S COVID-19 vaccine or a placebo. Material: peripheral blood, obtained in a trial of Ad26.COV2.S vaccine versus placebo. The bases are TGTGCCAGCAGCTTAGCCGTCGCCCCGGGGGGAACAGATACGCAGTATTTT. Its translation is CASSLAVAPGGTDTQYF. Beyond the CDR3, the reference TRBV11-3 and TRBJ2-3 genes provide the residues; the full variable domain reads: EAGVVQSPRYKIIEKKQPVAFWCNPISGHNTLYWYLQNLGQGPELLIRYENEEAVDDSQLPKDRFSAERLKGVDSTLKIQPAELGDSAVYLCASSLAVAPGGTDTQYFGPGTRLTVL.